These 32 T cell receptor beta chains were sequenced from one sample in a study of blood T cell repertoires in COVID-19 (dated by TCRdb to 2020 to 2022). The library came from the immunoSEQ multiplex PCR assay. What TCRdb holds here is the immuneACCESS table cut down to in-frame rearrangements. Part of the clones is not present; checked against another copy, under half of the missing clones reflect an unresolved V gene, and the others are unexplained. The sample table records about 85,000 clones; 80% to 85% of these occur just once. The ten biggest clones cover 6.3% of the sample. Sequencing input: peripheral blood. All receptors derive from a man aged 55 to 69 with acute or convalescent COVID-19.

CDR3 residues: CASSRPDGTYEQYF. The CDR3 DNA is TGTGCCAGCAGCCGCCCCGACGGGACTTACGAGCAGTACTTC. The genes are TRBV6-2 or TRBV6-3 and TRBJ2-7, with D perhaps TRBD2 (6 bases). Per germline, CDR1 MNHEY and CDR2 SVGEGT. The CDR3 has 14 amino acids. The V and J ends lost 6 bases and 4 bases respectively, with 16 bases between them.

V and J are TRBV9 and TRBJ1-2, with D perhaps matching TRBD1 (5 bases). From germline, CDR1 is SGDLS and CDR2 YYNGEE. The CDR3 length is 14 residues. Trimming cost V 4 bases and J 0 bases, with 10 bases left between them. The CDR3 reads CASSLMTANYGYTF. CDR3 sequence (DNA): TGTGCCAGCAGCCTAATGACAGCTAACTATGGCTACACCTTC.

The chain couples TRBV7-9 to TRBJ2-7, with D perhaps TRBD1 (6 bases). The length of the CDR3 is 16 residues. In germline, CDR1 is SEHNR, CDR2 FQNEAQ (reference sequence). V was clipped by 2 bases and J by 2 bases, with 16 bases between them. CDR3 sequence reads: CASSLTTTGKTYEQYF. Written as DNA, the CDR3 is TGTGCCAGCAGCTTAACGACAACAGGGAAAACCTACGAGCAGTACTTC.

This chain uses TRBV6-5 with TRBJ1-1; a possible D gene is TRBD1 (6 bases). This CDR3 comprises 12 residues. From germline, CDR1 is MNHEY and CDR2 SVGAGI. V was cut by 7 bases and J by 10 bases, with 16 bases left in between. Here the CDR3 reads CASKEQGFGAFF. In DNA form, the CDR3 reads TGTGCCAGCAAAGAGCAGGGGTTTGGAGCTTTCTTT.

The CDR3 is CASSLSSGNTGELFF. In DNA form, the CDR3 reads TGTGCCAGCAGCTTATCCTCCGGGAACACCGGGGAGCTGTTTTTT. The J gene is TRBJ2-2, the V gene TRBV7-9; unclear D gene. This CDR3 has 15 amino acids. Trimming took 2 bases from V and 1 from J, leaving 8 bases between them. Per the germline V gene, CDR1 is SEHNR and CDR2 is FQNEAQ (reference sequence). Variable domain in full (rest from reference TRBV7-9 and TRBJ2-2): DTGVSQNPRHKITKRGQNVTFRCDPISEHNRLYWYRQTLGQGPEFLTYFQNEAQLEKSRLLSDRFSAERPKGSFSTLEIQRTEQGDSAMYLCASSLSSGNTGELFFGEGSRLTVL.

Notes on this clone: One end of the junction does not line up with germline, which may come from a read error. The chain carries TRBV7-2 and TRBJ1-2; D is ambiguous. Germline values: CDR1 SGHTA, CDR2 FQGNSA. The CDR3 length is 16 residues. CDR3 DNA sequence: TGTGCCAGCAGCCTAGCCGTCGAGTCTAAACTCTATGGCTACACCTTC. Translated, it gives CASSLAVESKLYGYTF.

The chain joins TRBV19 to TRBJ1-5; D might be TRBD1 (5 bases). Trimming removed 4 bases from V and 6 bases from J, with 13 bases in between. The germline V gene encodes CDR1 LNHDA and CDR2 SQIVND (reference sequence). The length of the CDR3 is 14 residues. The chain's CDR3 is CASSTQGMGQPQHF. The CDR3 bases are TGTGCCAGTAGTACTCAGGGAATGGGTCAGCCCCAGCATTTT.

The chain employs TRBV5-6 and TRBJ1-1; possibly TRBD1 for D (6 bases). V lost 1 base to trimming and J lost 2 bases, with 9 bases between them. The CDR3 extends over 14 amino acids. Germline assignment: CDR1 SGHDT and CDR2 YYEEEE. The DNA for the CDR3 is TGTGCCAGCAGCTTGTGGGGGCCTAACACTGAAGCTTTCTTT. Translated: CASSLWGPNTEAFF.

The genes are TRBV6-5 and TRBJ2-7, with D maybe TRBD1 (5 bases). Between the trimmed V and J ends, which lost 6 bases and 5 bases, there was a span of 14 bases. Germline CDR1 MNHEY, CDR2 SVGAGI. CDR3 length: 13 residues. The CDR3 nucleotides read TGTGCCAGCAGCAACGGGCAGGGCCACGAGCAGTACTTC. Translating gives CASSNGQGHEQYF.

The CDR3 region is CASSLSGTSGYEQYF. DNA of the CDR3: TGTGCCAGCAGTTTATCCGGGACTAGCGGTTACGAGCAGTACTTC. The chain joins TRBV27 to TRBJ2-7; 11 bases agree with TRBD2. Trimming cost V 0 bases and J 4 bases; bases outside gene matches: 2. Looked up from germline, CDR1 is MNHEY and CDR2 is SMNVEV (reference sequence). The CDR3 length is 15 residues.

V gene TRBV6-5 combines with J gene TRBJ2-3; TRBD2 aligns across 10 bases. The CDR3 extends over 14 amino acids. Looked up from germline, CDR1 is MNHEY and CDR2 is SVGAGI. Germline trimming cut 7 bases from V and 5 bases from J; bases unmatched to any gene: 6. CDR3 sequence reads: CASTSGGAKDTQYF. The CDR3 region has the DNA TGTGCCAGCACAAGCGGGGGGGCGAAAGATACGCAGTATTTT.

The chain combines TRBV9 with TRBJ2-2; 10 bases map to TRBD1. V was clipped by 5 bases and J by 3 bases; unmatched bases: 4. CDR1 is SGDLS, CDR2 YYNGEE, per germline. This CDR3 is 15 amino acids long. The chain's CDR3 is CASSKGQGYTGELFF. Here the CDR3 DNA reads TGTGCCAGCAGTAAGGGACAGGGGTACACCGGGGAGCTGTTTTTT.

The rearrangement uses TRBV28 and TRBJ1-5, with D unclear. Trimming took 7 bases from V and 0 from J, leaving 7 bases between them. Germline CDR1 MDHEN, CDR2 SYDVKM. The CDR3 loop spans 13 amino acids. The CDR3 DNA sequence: TGTGCCAGCACCGTATATAGCAATCAGCCCCAGCATTTT. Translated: CASTVYSNQPQHF.

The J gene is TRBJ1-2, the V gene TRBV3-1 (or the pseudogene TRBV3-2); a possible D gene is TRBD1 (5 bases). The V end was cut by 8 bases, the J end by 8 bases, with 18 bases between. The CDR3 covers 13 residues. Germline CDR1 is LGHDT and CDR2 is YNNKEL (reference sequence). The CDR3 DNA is TGTGCCAGCGTGGCAGGGATTGAAGGAGGCTACACCTTC. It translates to CASVAGIEGGYTF.

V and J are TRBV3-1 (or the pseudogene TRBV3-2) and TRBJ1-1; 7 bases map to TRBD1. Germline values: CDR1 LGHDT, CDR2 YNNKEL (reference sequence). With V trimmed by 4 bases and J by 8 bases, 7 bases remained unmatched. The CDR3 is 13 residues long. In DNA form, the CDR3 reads TGTGCCAGCAGCCCGGGACAGACTAGAGAAGCTTTCTTT. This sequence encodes CASSPGQTREAFF.

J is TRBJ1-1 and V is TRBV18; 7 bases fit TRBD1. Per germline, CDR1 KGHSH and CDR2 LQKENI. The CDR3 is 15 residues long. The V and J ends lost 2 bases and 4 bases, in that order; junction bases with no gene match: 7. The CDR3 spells CASSPGARGATEAFF. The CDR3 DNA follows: TGTGCCAGCTCACCAGGGGCCAGGGGGGCCACTGAAGCTTTCTTT.

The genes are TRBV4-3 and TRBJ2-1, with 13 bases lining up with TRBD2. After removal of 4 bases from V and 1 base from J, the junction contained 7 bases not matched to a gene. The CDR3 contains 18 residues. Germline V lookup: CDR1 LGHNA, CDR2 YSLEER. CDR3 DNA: TGCGCCAGCAGCCCTGGACTAGCGGGGGCCCTATCCTACAATGAGCAGTTCTTC. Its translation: CASSPGLAGALSYNEQFF.

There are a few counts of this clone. The CDR3 is CASSRDSVTVGELFF. The CDR3 DNA sequence: TGTGCCAGCTCCCGGGACAGCGTAACAGTCGGGGAGCTGTTTTTT. This chain uses TRBV18 with TRBJ2-2; 7 positions match TRBD1. The V gene end was trimmed by 6 bases and the J gene end by 7 bases; junction bases not matched to a gene: 11. From germline, CDR1 is KGHSH and CDR2 LQKENI. This CDR3 region has 15 residues.

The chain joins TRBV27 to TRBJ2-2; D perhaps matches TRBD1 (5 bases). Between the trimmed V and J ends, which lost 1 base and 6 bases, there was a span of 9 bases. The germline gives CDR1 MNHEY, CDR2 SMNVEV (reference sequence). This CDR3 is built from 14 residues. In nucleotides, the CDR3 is TGTGCCAGCAGTTTATATCAGGGCTCCGGGGAGCTGTTTTTT. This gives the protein CASSLYQGSGELFF.

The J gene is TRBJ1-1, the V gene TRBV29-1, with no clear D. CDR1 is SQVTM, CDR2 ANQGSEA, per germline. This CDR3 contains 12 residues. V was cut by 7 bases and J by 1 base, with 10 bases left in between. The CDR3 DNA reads TGCAGCGCTGCACGGGGGAACACTGAAGCTTTCTTT. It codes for CSAARGNTEAFF.

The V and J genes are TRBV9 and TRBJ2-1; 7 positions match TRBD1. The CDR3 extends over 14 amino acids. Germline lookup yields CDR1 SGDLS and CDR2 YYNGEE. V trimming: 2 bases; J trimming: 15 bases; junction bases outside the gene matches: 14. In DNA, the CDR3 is TGTGCCAGCAGCGTTCGTAGTCAGGGGGAAAGTCGGTTCTTC. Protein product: CASSVRSQGESRFF.

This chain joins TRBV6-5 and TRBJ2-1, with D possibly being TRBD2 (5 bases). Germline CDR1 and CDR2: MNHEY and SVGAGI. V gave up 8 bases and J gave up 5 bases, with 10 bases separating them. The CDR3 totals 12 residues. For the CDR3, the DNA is TGTGCCAGCTCAATGCGGGACAATGAGCAGTTCTTC. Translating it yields CASSMRDNEQFF.

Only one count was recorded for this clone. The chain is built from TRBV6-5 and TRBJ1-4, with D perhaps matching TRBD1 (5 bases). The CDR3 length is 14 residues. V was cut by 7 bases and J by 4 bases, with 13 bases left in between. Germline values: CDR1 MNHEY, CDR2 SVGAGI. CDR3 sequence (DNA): TGTGCCAGCACTCCGGGACTGAGTAATGAAAAACTGTTTTTT. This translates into CASTPGLSNEKLFF.

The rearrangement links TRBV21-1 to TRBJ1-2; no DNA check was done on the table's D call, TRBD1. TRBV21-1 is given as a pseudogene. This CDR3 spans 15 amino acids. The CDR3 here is CASSANRGRRDGYTF. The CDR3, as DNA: TGTGCCAGCAGCGCAAACAGGGGGCGCCGGGATGGCTACACCTTC.

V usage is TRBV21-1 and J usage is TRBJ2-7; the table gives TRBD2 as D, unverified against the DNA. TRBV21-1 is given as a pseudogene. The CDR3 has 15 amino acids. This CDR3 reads CASSNGTSGDYEQYF. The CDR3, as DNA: TGTGCCAGCAGCAACGGGACTAGCGGGGACTACGAGCAGTACTTC.

The chain's CDR3 is CATSGQGQGSDEQFF. Here the CDR3 DNA reads TGTGCCACCAGTGGACAGGGACAGGGGTCAGATGAGCAGTTCTTC. The V gene is TRBV24-1, the J gene TRBJ2-1, with 10 nucleotides matching TRBD1. The germline V gene encodes CDR1 KGHDR and CDR2 SFDVKD. The CDR3 spans 15 residues. Losses at the gene ends were 5 bases for V and 8 bases for J; bases not matched to a gene: 8.

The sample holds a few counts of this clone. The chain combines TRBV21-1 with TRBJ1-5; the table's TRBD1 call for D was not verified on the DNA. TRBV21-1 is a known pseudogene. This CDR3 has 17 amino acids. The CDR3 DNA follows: TGTGCCAGCAGCACCCATTCCGATGACAGGGAGATTCAGCCCCAGCATTTT. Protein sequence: CASSTHSDDREIQPQHF.

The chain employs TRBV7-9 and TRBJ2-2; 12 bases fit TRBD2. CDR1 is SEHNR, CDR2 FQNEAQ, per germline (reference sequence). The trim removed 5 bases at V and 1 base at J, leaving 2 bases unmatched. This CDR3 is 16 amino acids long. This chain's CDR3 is CASSTGLAGNTGELFF. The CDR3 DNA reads TGTGCCAGCAGCACGGGACTAGCGGGGAACACCGGGGAGCTGTTTTTT.

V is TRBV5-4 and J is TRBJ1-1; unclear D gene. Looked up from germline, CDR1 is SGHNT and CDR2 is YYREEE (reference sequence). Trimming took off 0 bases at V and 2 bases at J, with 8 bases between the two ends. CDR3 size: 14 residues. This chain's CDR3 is CASSLVSGNTEAFF. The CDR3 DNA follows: TGTGCCAGCAGCTTGGTGTCGGGAAACACTGAAGCTTTCTTT.

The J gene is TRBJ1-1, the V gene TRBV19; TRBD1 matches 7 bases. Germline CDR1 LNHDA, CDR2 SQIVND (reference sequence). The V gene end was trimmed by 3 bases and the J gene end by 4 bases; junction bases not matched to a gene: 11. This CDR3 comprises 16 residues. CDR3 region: CASSIITGARTTEAFF. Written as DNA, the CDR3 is TGTGCCAGTAGTATCATTACAGGGGCTAGGACCACTGAAGCTTTCTTT.

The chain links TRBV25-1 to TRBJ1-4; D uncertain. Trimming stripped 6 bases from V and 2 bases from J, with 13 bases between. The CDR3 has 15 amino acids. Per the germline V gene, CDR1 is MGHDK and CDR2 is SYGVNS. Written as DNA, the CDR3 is TGTGCCAGCAGAGCCTCGGGGTTTACTAATGAAAAACTGTTTTTT. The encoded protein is CASRASGFTNEKLFF.

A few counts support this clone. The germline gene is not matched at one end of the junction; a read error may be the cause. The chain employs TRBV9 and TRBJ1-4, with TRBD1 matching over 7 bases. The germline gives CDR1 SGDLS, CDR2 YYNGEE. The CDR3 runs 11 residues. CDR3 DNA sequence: TGTGCCAGCAGCGAACGACAGGGAGGTCTTTTT. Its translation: CASSERQGGLF.